This T cell receptor (beta chain) was sequenced during a study of technical replicates of blood from several donors. This clone came up once. Profiling relied on immunoSEQ multiplex PCR, and the TCRdb table lists in-frame clones only, not all of them. Here the sample spans roughly 56,000 clones, more than 75% being singletons. V lost 1 base and J 0 bases, leaving 7 bases between the germline ends. Germline V gives CDR1 SEHNR, CDR2 FQNEAQ (reference sequence). The CDR3 runs 16 residues. Material for sequencing was PBMCs. The chain couples TRBV7-9 to TRBJ2-6, with no clear D. The TCR was taken from a human donor in good health. Some clones in this sample may be carry-over from other donors' samples. The CDR3 sequence: CASSLDSLSGANVLTF. In DNA form, the CDR3 reads TGTGCCAGCAGCTTAGATTCTCTCTCTGGGGCCAACGTCCTGACTTTC.